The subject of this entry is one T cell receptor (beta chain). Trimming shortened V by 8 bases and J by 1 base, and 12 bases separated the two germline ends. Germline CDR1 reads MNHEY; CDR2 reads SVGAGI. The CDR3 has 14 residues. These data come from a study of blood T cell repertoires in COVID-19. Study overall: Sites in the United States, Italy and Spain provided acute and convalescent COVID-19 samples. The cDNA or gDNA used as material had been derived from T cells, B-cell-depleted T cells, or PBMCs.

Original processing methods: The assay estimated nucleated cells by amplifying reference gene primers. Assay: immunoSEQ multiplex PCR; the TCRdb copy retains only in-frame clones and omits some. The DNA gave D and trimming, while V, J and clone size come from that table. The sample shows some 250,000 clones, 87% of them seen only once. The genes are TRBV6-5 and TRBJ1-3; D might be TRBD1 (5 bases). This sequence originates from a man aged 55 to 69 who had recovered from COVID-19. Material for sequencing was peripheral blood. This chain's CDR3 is CASSSGTSGNTIYF. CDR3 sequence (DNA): TGTGCCAGCTCTTCGGGGACTTCTGGAAACACCATATATTTT.